Below, 19 T cell receptor beta chains from the same sample are listed, as sequenced in a study of shared clonotypes between healthy human individuals. Method: immunoSEQ multiplex PCR; TCRdb's copy keeps in-frame clones and lacks some. The sample yields 950,000 to 1,100,000 clones, 65% to 80% seen once. The material sequenced was memory CD4+ T cells sorted from blood. The sample's subset: CD45RA-negative fraction. These receptors all stem from a man younger than 35 in good health.

A word on this clone: Given a much more abundant clone one base away, this may be a read error. The V call is TRBV28, the J call TRBJ2-7, with D tentatively TRBD1 or TRBD2 (5 bases each). The CDR3 is 11 amino acids. V dropped 8 bases and J dropped 2 bases, with 7 bases sitting between them. Germline values: CDR1 MDHEN, CDR2 SYDVKM. CDR3 sequence: CASGTTYEQYF. CDR3 in DNA: TGTGCCAGCGGGACGACCTACGAGCAGTACTTC.

V and J are TRBV6-6 and TRBJ1-2; D remains ambiguous. Trimming removed 4 bases from V and 0 bases from J, with 9 bases in between. This CDR3 has 14 amino acids. The germline V gene has CDR1 MNHNY and CDR2 SVGAGI (reference sequence). The DNA of the CDR3 is TGTGCCAGCAGTTTTCCAACAGCTAACTATGGCTACACCTTC. It specifies CASSFPTANYGYTF.

This clone was observed a few times. V usage is TRBV6-1 and J usage is TRBJ2-5, with 8 bases lining up with TRBD1. V dropped 6 bases and J dropped 8; count of bases not matched to a gene: 8. This CDR3 is 13 amino acids long. Germline lookup yields CDR1 MNHNS and CDR2 SASEGT. CDR3 in amino acids: CASRWTGRETQYF. CDR3 coding DNA: TGTGCCAGCAGATGGACAGGGCGAGAAACCCAGTACTTC.

This chain's CDR3 is CASREQGAQGSPLHF. The CDR3 region has the DNA TGCGCCAGCAGAGAACAGGGGGCGCAAGGATCACCCCTCCACTTT. V usage is TRBV10-2 and J usage is TRBJ1-6; 9 positions match TRBD1. Germline V gene data show CDR1 as WSHSY and CDR2 as SAAADI. V lost 6 bases and J lost 10; bases outside the gene matches: 10. This CDR3 has 15 residues.

On this clone itself: A far larger clone is one nucleotide away, so this likely arose from a read error. The J gene is TRBJ1-5, the V gene TRBV6-1, with D perhaps TRBD1 (5 bases). The CDR3 covers 15 residues. The germline gives CDR1 MNHNS, CDR2 SASEGT. The CDR3 loop reads CVSSSGTGRNQPQHF. CDR3 sequence (DNA): TGTGTCAGCAGTTCCGGGACGGGGAGGAATCAGCCCCAGCATTTT.

The rearrangement uses TRBV25-1 and TRBJ2-7, with D tentatively TRBD1 (5 bases). V lost 2 bases and J 2 bases, leaving 16 bases between the germline ends. The CDR3 spans 16 residues. Per the germline V gene, CDR1 is MGHDK and CDR2 is SYGVNS. The CDR3: CASSEGALSCAYEQYF. The CDR3 nucleotides read TGTGCCAGCAGTGAAGGGGCACTTAGCTGCGCCTACGAGCAGTACTTC.

This rearrangement joins TRBV18 to TRBJ2-3, with D perhaps TRBD2 (6 bases). The germline V gene has CDR1 KGHSH and CDR2 LQKENI. Trimming shortened V by 0 bases and J by 1 base, and 11 bases separated the two germline ends. The length of the CDR3 is 16 residues. The CDR3 DNA reads TGTGCCAGCTCACCACCAGCGGGCGGGGGCACAGATACGCAGTATTTT. Translation gives CASSPPAGGGTDTQYF.

This rearrangement joins TRBV7-9 to TRBJ2-1; D may be TRBD1 (5 bases). The germline CDR1 and CDR2 sequences are SEHNR and FQNEAQ (reference sequence). V lost 1 base, J lost 8 bases, and 12 bases lay in between. There are 14 residues in the CDR3. The DNA for the CDR3 is TGTGCCAGCAGCTTAGGGCCTCAGGGCTATGAGCAGTTCTTC. This encodes CASSLGPQGYEQFF.

The chain links TRBV6-1 to TRBJ1-1, with TRBD1 identical over 7 bases. Germline V CDR1 and CDR2: MNHNS, SASEGT. The CDR3 runs to 13 residues. V lost 1 base to trimming and J lost 11 bases; unmatched junction nucleotides: 7. This chain's CDR3 is CASSEDIQGWAFF. DNA for the CDR3: TGTGCCAGCAGTGAAGATATACAGGGGTGGGCTTTCTTT.

The chain employs TRBV2 and TRBJ1-6; D uncertain. Germline V gene sequence: CDR1 SNHLY, CDR2 FYNNEI. Between the trimmed V and J ends, which lost 6 bases and 6 bases, there was a span of 15 bases. CDR3 length: 15 residues. The DNA for the CDR3 is TGTGCCAGCAGGGAGTTCGATTCCGGTAATTCACCCCTCCACTTT. Translation gives CASREFDSGNSPLHF.

CDR3 loop: CASSLSRGWGNTIYF. The CDR3 DNA follows: TGCGCCAGCAGCTTGAGCCGCGGGTGGGGAAACACCATATATTTT. The chain employs TRBV5-1 and TRBJ1-3, with D unresolved. In germline, CDR1 is SGHRS, CDR2 YFSETQ. V shed 1 base and J shed 4 bases, with 12 bases lying between them. The CDR3 loop spans 15 amino acids.

CDR3 in amino acids: CASSQDRASAYEQYF. The CDR3 DNA reads as TGCGCCAGCAGCCAAGATAGGGCTAGCGCCTACGAGCAGTACTTC. The genes are TRBV4-3 and TRBJ2-7; tentative D call: TRBD2 (6 bases). The germline V gene has CDR1 LGHNA and CDR2 YSLEER. The CDR3 covers 15 residues. Trimming removed 0 bases at V and 2 bases at J, with 11 bases between.

The chain employs TRBV5-1 and TRBJ2-1, with 12 bases aligning to TRBD2. The CDR3 extends over 13 amino acids. Germline loops: CDR1 SGHRS, CDR2 YFSETQ. J lost 9 bases, V lost 7 bases, and 5 bases had no gene match. CDR3 nucleotides: TGCGCCAGCGGTCTAGCGGGAGGGTCTGAGCAGTTCTTC. Residues: CASGLAGGSEQFF. Full variable domain (missing parts from reference TRBV5-1 and TRBJ2-1): KAGVTQTPRYLIKTRGQQVTLSCSPISGHRSVSWYQQTPGQGLQFLFEYFSETQRNKGNFPGRFSGRQFSNSRSEMNVSTLELGDSALYLCASGLAGGSEQFFGPGTRLTVL.

The chain joins TRBV4-2 to TRBJ2-1; tentatively, D is TRBD1 (5 bases). V lost 1 base to trimming and J lost 5 bases, with 9 bases between them. The length of the CDR3 is 14 residues. Looked up from germline, CDR1 is LGHNA and CDR2 is YNFKEQ. DNA for the CDR3: TGTGCCAGCAGCCAAGGGACAAAGAACAATGAGCAGTTCTTC. Its translation is CASSQGTKNNEQFF.

The chain recombines TRBV28 with TRBJ2-1; the match to TRBD2 covers 13 bases. The CDR3 has 16 amino acids. V dropped 4 bases and J dropped 5; count of bases not matched to a gene: 5. The germline CDR1 and CDR2 sequences are MDHEN and SYDVKM. DNA for the CDR3: TGTGCCAGCAGTTCCAGCGGGACTAGCGGGGACAATGAGCAGTTCTTC. It is translated as CASSSSGTSGDNEQFF.

On this clone itself: Other DNA sequences within the sample encode an identical CDR3. The rearrangement uses TRBV5-1 and TRBJ2-3; TRBD1 matches at 12 bases. CDR3 length: 15 amino acids. Losses at the gene ends were 0 bases for V and 6 bases for J; bases not matched to a gene: 2. CDR1 and CDR2 (germline): SGHRS, YFSETQ. CDR3 region: CASSLVGQGADTQYF. For the CDR3, the DNA is TGCGCCAGCAGCTTGGTGGGACAGGGGGCCGATACGCAGTATTTT. The full variable domain, in which reference TRBV5-1 and TRBJ2-3 provide the parts outside the CDR3, is KAGVTQTPRYLIKTRGQQVTLSCSPISGHRSVSWYQQTPGQGLQFLFEYFSETQRNKGNFPGRFSGRQFSNSRSEMNVSTLELGDSALYLCASSLVGQGADTQYFGPGTRLTVL.

V gene TRBV4-1 combines with J gene TRBJ2-1, with 12 bases aligning to TRBD2. Per the germline V gene, CDR1 is MGHRA and CDR2 is YSYEKL. The CDR3 runs 15 residues. The J segment lost 8 bases and the V segment lost 3 bases, leaving 5 bases of the junction unmatched. The CDR3, as DNA: TGCGCCAGCAGCCAGGATAGACTAGCGGGAGATGAGCAGTTCTTC. Translation gives CASSQDRLAGDEQFF.

This clone came up a few times. Other DNA sequences in the sample encode the same CDR3. The rearrangement joins TRBV18 to TRBJ2-7, with 10 bases lining up with TRBD1. This CDR3 region has 14 residues. Germline V gene data show CDR1 as KGHSH and CDR2 as LQKENI. V dropped 5 bases and J dropped 2; count of bases not matched to a gene: 3. The CDR3 DNA is TGTGCCAGCTCAACGGGGACAGGGGCCTACGAGCAGTACTTC. This codes for CASSTGTGAYEQYF. The entire variable domain, with the rest obtained from reference TRBV18 and TRBJ2-7, is as follows: NAGVMQNPRHLVRRRGQEARLRCSPMKGHSHVYWYRQLPEEGLKFMVYLQKENIIDESGMPKERFSAEFPKEGPSILRIQQVVRGDSAAYFCASSTGTGAYEQYFGPGTRLTVT.

As DNA, the CDR3 is TGTGCCAGCAGAGGTAGCAACACCGGGGAGCTGTTTTTT. Its protein is CASRGSNTGELFF. The rearrangement links TRBV2 to TRBJ2-2; no firm D call. CDR1 is SNHLY, CDR2 FYNNEI, per germline. Trimming took off 6 bases at V and 2 bases at J, with 7 bases between the two ends. The CDR3 runs to 13 residues.